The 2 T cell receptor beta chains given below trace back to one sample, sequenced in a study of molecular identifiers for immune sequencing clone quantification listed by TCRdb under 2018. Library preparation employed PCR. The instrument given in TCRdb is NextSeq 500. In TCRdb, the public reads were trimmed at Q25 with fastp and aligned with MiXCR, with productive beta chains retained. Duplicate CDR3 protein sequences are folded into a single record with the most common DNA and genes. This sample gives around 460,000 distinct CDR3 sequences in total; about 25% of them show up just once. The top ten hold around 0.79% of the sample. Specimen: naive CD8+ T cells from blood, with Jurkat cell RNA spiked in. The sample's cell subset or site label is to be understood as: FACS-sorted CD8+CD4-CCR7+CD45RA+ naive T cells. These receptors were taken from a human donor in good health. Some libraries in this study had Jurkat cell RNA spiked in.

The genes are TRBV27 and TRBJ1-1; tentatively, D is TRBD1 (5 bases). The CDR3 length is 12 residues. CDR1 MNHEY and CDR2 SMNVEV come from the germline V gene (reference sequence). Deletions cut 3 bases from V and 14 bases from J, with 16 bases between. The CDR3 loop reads CASSFSGGGAFF. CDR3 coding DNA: TGTGCCAGCAGTTTCTCTGGGGGGGGAGCCTTCTTT.

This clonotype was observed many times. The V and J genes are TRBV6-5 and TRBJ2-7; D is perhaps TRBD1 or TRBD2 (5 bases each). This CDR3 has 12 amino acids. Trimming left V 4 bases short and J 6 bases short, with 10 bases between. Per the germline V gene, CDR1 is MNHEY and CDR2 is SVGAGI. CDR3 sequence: CASSSGTLEQYF. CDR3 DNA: TGTGCCAGCAGTTCCGGGACCCTCGAGCAGTACTTC.